These T cell receptor beta chains were read from a single sample in a study of shared clonotypes between healthy human individuals. The protocol was immunoSEQ multiplex PCR, while the TCRdb copy is restricted to in-frame clones and leaves out a portion. The sample holds about 820,000 clones, 80% to 95% seen once. Sequenced sample: naive CD8+ T cells sorted from blood. The receptors here all came from a man between 25 and 39 years old in good health. Both conserved end residues are part of each CDR3. The D gene is left open where the match is weak. Rows give clone size only sometimes, using once, few, many, or a class for an expanded clone.

v_gene,d_gene,j_gene,abundance,CDR3nt,CDR3aa
TRBV5-6,TRBD2,TRBJ2-7,once,TGTGCCAGCAGGACTAGCGGGAGAGTCGAGCAGTACTTC,CASRTSGRVEQYF
TRBV14,-,TRBJ2-3,-,TGTGCCAGCAGCCGCAGCGGCACAGATACGCAGTATTTT,CASSRSGTDTQYF
TRBV11-3,TRBD2,TRBJ2-2,-,TGTGCCAGCAGCGTTCACGGACTAGCGGGAGCCACCGGGGAGCTGTTTTTT,CASSVHGLAGATGELFF
TRBV5-4,TRBD1,TRBJ1-2,-,TGTGCCAGCAGCTTTGACAGGGTAAAAGTCCTTGACTATGGCTACACCTTC,CASSFDRVKVLDYGYTF
TRBV2,-,TRBJ2-1,-,TGTGCCAGCACAACCAGGGGGGCGATTAACAATGAGCAGTTCTTC,CASTTRGAINNEQFF
TRBV6-1,-,TRBJ2-7,-,TGTGCCAGCAGTGAAGCCCCCTACGAGCAGTACTTC,CASSEAPYEQYF
TRBV6-1,-,TRBJ1-4,-,TGTGCCAGCAGTGTGTGGGGGGGTAATGAAAAACTGTTTTTT,CASSVWGGNEKLFF
TRBV7-9,-,TRBJ2-7,-,TGTGCCAGCAGCTCCGGTGCGGGCCTCTACGAGCAGTACTTC,CASSSGAGLYEQYF
TRBV9,-,TRBJ1-5,-,TGTGCCAGCATCTGTCAGCCCCAGCATTTT,CASICQPQHF
TRBV9,-,TRBJ2-1,-,TGTGCCAGCAGCGTAGACGTCGAATACAATGAGCAGTTCTTC,CASSVDVEYNEQFF
TRBV27,TRBD1,TRBJ2-1,-,TGTGCCAGCAGTTTGGAGACAGGGTTTGTGATCGGCAACAATGAGCAGTTCTTC,CASSLETGFVIGNNEQFF
TRBV29-1,TRBD2,TRBJ2-1,-,TGCAGCGTTCCCACTAGCGATTATTACAATGAGCAGTTCTTC,CSVPTSDYYNEQFF
TRBV27,TRBD2,TRBJ2-3,-,TGTGCCAGCAGTTTATTAGCGGGAGGCGTAGATACGCAGTATTTT,CASSLLAGGVDTQYF
TRBV18,-,TRBJ2-1,-,TGTGCCAGCTCACCTATTAAGTCGAATGAGCAGTTCTTC,CASSPIKSNEQFF
TRBV28,-,TRBJ2-1,-,TGTGCCAGCAGGACCCACAACAGGGTCCTGTCGAAGAATGAGCAGTTCTTC,CASRTHNRVLSKNEQFF
TRBV6-1,TRBD2,TRBJ2-1,-,TGTGCCAGCAGTGTAGCGGGAGTCTCAAATGAGCAGTTCTTC,CASSVAGVSNEQFF
TRBV5-6,-,TRBJ2-7,-,TGTGCCAGCAGTGATGGTGGGGAGAATTACGAGCAGTACTTC,CASSDGGENYEQYF
TRBV27,-,TRBJ2-2,-,TGTGCCAGCAGTCTTGACGGAGGGGAGCTGTTTTTT,CASSLDGGELFF
TRBV7-2,-,TRBJ1-2,few,TGTGCCAGCAGCTCCCGCAGTGACCGCTACACCTTC,CASSSRSDRYTF
TRBV7-2,-,TRBJ1-2,-,TGTGCCAGCAGCTTAGATCTGGGGGTCTATGGCTACACCTTC,CASSLDLGVYGYTF
TRBV7-6,-,TRBJ1-2,-,TGTGCCAGCAGCTTATATGACGGCGGGGTGGGCGCGGAACCTTATGGCTACACCTTC,CASSLYDGGVGAEPYGYTF
TRBV28,-,TRBJ2-2,-,TGTGCCAGCAGTCAGGGTCCGAACACCGGGGAGCTGTTTTTT,CASSQGPNTGELFF
TRBV29-1,TRBD2,TRBJ2-5,-,TGCAGCGTTGATGGGACTAGCGGGAGTGGGTTGCAAGAGACCCAGTACTTC,CSVDGTSGSGLQETQYF
TRBV9,-,TRBJ2-1,-,TGTGCCAGCAGCGTAGGAAGCAATGAGCAGTTCTTC,CASSVGSNEQFF
TRBV6-1,-,TRBJ2-1,once,TGTGCCAGCAGTGAACCGGCCTACAGTAGGGCCCGAGTGGGAAATGAGCAGTTCTTC,CASSEPAYSRARVGNEQFF
TRBV28,TRBD1,TRBJ1-5,-,TGTGCCAGCAGTCTCTCAGGGACAGGAAGCCAGCCCCAGCATTTT,CASSLSGTGSQPQHF
TRBV7-9,TRBD2,TRBJ2-2,-,TGTGCCAGCAGCTTAGGACTAGCGGGAGATCAGAACACCGGGGAGCTGTTTTTT,CASSLGLAGDQNTGELFF
TRBV7-6,-,TRBJ1-4,-,TGTGCCAGCAGTTACGTCAAGGGTGAAAAACTGTTTTTT,CASSYVKGEKLFF
TRBV7-9,TRBD2,TRBJ2-3,-,TGTGCCAGCAGCCTGGAGCGGACTAGCGTGGGAGATACGCAGTATTTT,CASSLERTSVGDTQYF
TRBV7-3,-,TRBJ2-1,-,TGTGCCAGCAGCTCGACTATCATCTGGCCTAATGAGCAGTTCTTC,CASSSTIIWPNEQFF
TRBV10-2,TRBD1,TRBJ1-1,-,TGCGCCAGCAGGACAGGGGCGATATACACTGAAGCTTTCTTT,CASRTGAIYTEAFF
TRBV11-2,TRBD1,TRBJ2-7,-,TGTGCCAGCACCCAGTGGGACAGGACGGACTACGAGCAGTACTTC,CASTQWDRTDYEQYF
TRBV30,TRBD1,TRBJ2-7,-,TGTGCCTGGAGTGTCCCCTTGAAGACAGGGAGAGCCTACGAGCAGTACTTC,CAWSVPLKTGRAYEQYF
TRBV11-3,TRBD2,TRBJ2-1,-,TGTGCCAGCAGCTTTAGGGCGGCGGGGGTCAATGAGCAGTTCTTC,CASSFRAAGVNEQFF
TRBV6-5,-,TRBJ2-2,-,TGTGCCAGCAGTTACCCCGTGGGGGATAGGCTGTTTTTT,CASSYPVGDRLFF
TRBV10-3,-,TRBJ2-7,-,TGTGCCATCAGTGAGTCCGTGGTCTACGAGCAGTACTTC,CAISESVVYEQYF
TRBV11-3,TRBD2,TRBJ2-1,-,TGTGCCAGCAGCTTGCGGACTAGCGGGACCTACAATGAGCAGTTCTTC,CASSLRTSGTYNEQFF
TRBV7-9,TRBD1,TRBJ2-7,few,TGTGCCAGCAGCCCTGGGACAGGATACGAGCAGTACTTC,CASSPGTGYEQYF
TRBV10-1,TRBD2,TRBJ2-1,-,TGCGCCAGCAGTGAGTCACGGGAGGGCGGCAATGAGCAGTTCTTC,CASSESREGGNEQFF
TRBV6-1,-,TRBJ2-1,-,TGTGCCACTATGATCGACAGGACCACCTACAATGAGCAGTTCTTC,CATMIDRTTYNEQFF
TRBV7-9,TRBD2,TRBJ2-7,-,TGTGCCAGCAGCTTAGGGCCCGGACTAGCCTACTCCTACGAGCAGTACTTC,CASSLGPGLAYSYEQYF
TRBV5-4,TRBD2,TRBJ2-1,-,TGTGCCAGCAGCTTGGTCCTAGCGGGGGATGAGCAGTTCTTC,CASSLVLAGDEQFF
TRBV2,TRBD1,TRBJ1-1,-,TGTGCCAGCGGGGACAGGGATGAAGCTTTCTTT,CASGDRDEAFF
TRBV10-3,-,TRBJ1-2,-,TGTGCCATCAGTGAGTCTGTCACAGGGTTGGGATCCAACTATGGCTACACCTTC,CAISESVTGLGSNYGYTF
TRBV7-8,TRBD2,TRBJ2-3,-,TGTGCCAGCAGTTCGCGTGGGACTAGCGGGATCCTTAGCACAGATACGCAGTATTTT,CASSSRGTSGILSTDTQYF
TRBV6-5,-,TRBJ2-5,-,TGTGCCAGCAGTTACTTTTTCATTGGAGGGCAAGAGACCCAGTACTTC,CASSYFFIGGQETQYF
TRBV28,-,TRBJ2-1,-,TGTGCCAGCAGCTCCGGGACGACACCCGATGAGCAGTTCTTC,CASSSGTTPDEQFF
TRBV13,-,TRBJ2-3,-,TGTGCCAGCAGCTCGGAGGAGATTAGCACAGATACGCAGTATTTT,CASSSEEISTDTQYF
TRBV25-1,TRBD1,TRBJ1-2,-,TGTGCCAGCAGTGATTCTACCGGGACAGGCTATGGCTACACCTTC,CASSDSTGTGYGYTF
TRBV9,TRBD1,TRBJ1-4,few,TGTGCCAGCAGCGGTGACAGGGGCGGACTGTTTTTT,CASSGDRGGLFF
TRBV29-1,-,TRBJ1-2,-,TGCAGCACATGGGGGCGGTCAGGGGAGGGCTATGGCTACACCTTC,CSTWGRSGEGYGYTF
TRBV7-6,TRBD2,TRBJ2-7,-,TGTGCCAGCAGCTTAGACCCTAGCGGGACTAGCTCCTACGAGCAGTACTTC,CASSLDPSGTSSYEQYF
TRBV28,-,TRBJ2-4,-,TGTGCCAGCAGTTTTGCCTTTGGGGGGGCGCGGAAAAACATTCAGTACTTC,CASSFAFGGARKNIQYF
TRBV28,-,TRBJ2-1,once,TGTGCCAGCTACCGGGGGGCAGACCACAATGAGCAGTTCTTC,CASYRGADHNEQFF